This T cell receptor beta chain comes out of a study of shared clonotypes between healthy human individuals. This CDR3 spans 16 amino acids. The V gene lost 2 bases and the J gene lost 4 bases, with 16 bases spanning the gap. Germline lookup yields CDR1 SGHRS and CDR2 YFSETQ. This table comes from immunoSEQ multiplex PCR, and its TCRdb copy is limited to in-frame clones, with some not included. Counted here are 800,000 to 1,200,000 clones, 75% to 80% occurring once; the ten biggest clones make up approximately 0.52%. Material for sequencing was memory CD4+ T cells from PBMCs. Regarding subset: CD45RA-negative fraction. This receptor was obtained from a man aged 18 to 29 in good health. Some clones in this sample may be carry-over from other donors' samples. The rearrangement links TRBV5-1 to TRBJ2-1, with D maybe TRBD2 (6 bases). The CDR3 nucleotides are TGCGCCAGCAGCTTTTTAGCGGTCTCTAATTACAATGAGCAGTTCTTC. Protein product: CASSFLAVSNYNEQFF.